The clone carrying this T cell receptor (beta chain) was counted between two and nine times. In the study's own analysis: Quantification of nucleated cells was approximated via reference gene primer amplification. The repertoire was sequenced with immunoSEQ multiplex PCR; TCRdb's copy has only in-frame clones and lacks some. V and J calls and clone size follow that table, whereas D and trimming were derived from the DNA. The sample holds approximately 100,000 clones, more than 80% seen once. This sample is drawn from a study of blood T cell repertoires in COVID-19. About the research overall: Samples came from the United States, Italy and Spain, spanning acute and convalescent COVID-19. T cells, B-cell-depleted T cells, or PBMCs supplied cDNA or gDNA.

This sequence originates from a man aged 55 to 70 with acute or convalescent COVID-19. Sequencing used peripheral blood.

The DNA of the CDR3 is TGTGCCACCAGTGGGCAGGGGGTAGCTCAGCCCCAGCATTTT. This sequence encodes CATSGQGVAQPQHF. The J gene is TRBJ1-5, the V gene TRBV24-1, with 7 bases matching TRBD1. Germline V gives CDR1 KGHDR, CDR2 SFDVKD. There are 14 residues in the CDR3. V shed 5 bases and J 6 bases; nucleotides not matched to a gene: 6.